A single T cell receptor (beta chain) is shown here with its context. The data belong to a study of OX40 agonist ivuxolimab in advanced cancers. Produced via immunoSEQ multiplex PCR; TCRdb's table is partial and in-frame only. The profile shows around 60,000 clones, approximately 91% of them singletons. The sequence was obtained from an adult with an advanced solid tumor such as melanoma, head and neck, liver or kidney cancer. This specimen was CD4+ or CD8+ T cells sorted from blood, taken in a trial of the OX40 agonist ivuxolimab.

The CDR3 sequence: CASSPHSAGELFF. The DNA for the CDR3 is TGTGCCAGCAGTCCTCACTCGGCCGGGGAGCTGTTTTTT. The chain combines TRBV27 with TRBJ2-2, with no clear D. V was shortened by 5 bases and J by 6 bases, with 10 bases between the two germline ends. CDR1 and CDR2 (germline): MNHEY, SMNVEV (reference sequence). The CDR3 has 13 residues.